A single TCR beta chain is shown here with its context. This sample is drawn from a study of T cell responses to AZD1222 COVID-19 vaccine. This CDR3 is built from 17 residues. V gave up 0 bases and J gave up 0 bases, with 12 bases separating them. The germline V gene encodes CDR1 LGHDT and CDR2 YNNKEL (reference sequence). Sequencing used immunoSEQ multiplex PCR; TCRdb keeps in-frame clones, though not all of them. The sample holds roughly 110,000 clones, approximately 90% seen once. Specimen: peripheral blood, collected 28 days after the second AZD1222 dose. The chain recombines TRBV3-1 (or the pseudogene TRBV3-2) with TRBJ1-3; maybe TRBD1 (6 bases). This TCR was recovered from an adult who received the AZD1222 COVID-19 vaccine. The CDR3 DNA reads TGTGCCAGCAGCCAAGACAGGGGCTTGATCTCTGGAAACACCATATATTTT. Its protein product is CASSQDRGLISGNTIYF.